The 32 T cell receptor beta chains given below trace back to one sample, sequenced in a study of cytomegalovirus exposure and HLA in healthy donors. Using immunoSEQ multiplex PCR, the repertoire was profiled, and TCRdb retains in-frame clones only, with some absent. The top ten hold 25% to 30% of the sample, which has roughly 150,000 clones, about 80% seen once. The sample consisted of PBMCs. Receptor source: a man aged 25 to 40 in good health and CMV-seropositive.

This chain uses TRBV11-3 with TRBJ2-5; D is ambiguous. The CDR3 loop spans 13 amino acids. In germline, CDR1 is SGHNT, CDR2 YENEEA. V dropped 5 bases and J dropped 5 bases, with 12 bases sitting between them. The CDR3 spells CASSPADEETQYF. The CDR3 bases are TGTGCCAGCAGCCCGGCGGATGAGGAGACCCAGTACTTC.

The chain is built from TRBV18 and TRBJ1-5; 7 bases match TRBD1. This CDR3 has 13 amino acids. Germline V gene sequence: CDR1 KGHSH, CDR2 LQKENI. V lost 7 bases and J lost 5; bases outside the gene matches: 5. CDR3 region: CASCGQADQPQHF. In nucleotides, the CDR3 is TGTGCCAGCTGCGGACAGGCAGATCAGCCCCAGCATTTT. The full variable domain, rest sourced from reference TRBV18 and TRBJ1-5, is NAGVMQNPRHLVRRRGQEARLRCSPMKGHSHVYWYRQLPEEGLKFMVYLQKENIIDESGMPKERFSAEFPKEGPSILRIQQVVRGDSAAYFCASCGQADQPQHFGDGTRLSIL.

The chain links TRBV5-4 to TRBJ1-6, with D possibly matching TRBD1 (5 bases). Germline V gene data show CDR1 as SGHNT and CDR2 as YYREEE (reference sequence). The CDR3 has 17 amino acids. V was shortened by 0 bases and J by 1 base, with 11 bases between the two germline ends. DNA of the CDR3: TGTGCCAGCAGCTTGGCAGGGAAAGGGTCCTATAATTCACCCCTCCACTTT. Protein product: CASSLAGKGSYNSPLHF.

The V gene is TRBV7-3, the J gene TRBJ1-2; D ambiguous. CDR1 is SGHTA and CDR2 is FQGTGA in the germline V gene. This CDR3 is built from 13 residues. With 4 bases removed from V and 8 bases from J, the gap between germline ends came to 14 bases. The chain's CDR3 is CASSSRREGGYTF. As DNA, the CDR3 is TGTGCCAGCAGCTCCCGGAGGGAGGGAGGCTACACCTTC.

The CDR3 nucleotides are TGCGCCAGCAACCGACAGGGCGGCCAGGATGAAGCTTTCTTT. Residues: CASNRQGGQDEAFF. V gene TRBV5-1 combines with J gene TRBJ1-1; 7 positions match TRBD1. Trimming cost V 6 bases and J 7 bases; bases outside gene matches: 12. Germline V gene lookup returns CDR1 SGHRS and CDR2 YFSETQ. The CDR3 is 14 amino acids.

The J gene is TRBJ1-1, the V gene TRBV6-1; 10 bases fit TRBD1. Germline CDR1 reads MNHNS; CDR2 reads SASEGT. The CDR3 loop spans 18 amino acids. V was pared by 4 bases and J by 0 bases, with 11 bases of the junction left unmatched. The CDR3: CASSAGRTGGGMNTEAFF. CDR3 DNA sequence: TGTGCCAGCAGTGCTGGGAGGACAGGGGGAGGAATGAACACTGAAGCTTTCTTT.

The chain employs TRBV5-1 and TRBJ2-5; 13 positions match TRBD2. The V gene end was trimmed by 2 bases and the J gene end by 5 bases; junction bases not matched to a gene: 3. CDR1 is SGHRS and CDR2 is YFSETQ in the germline V gene. This CDR3 contains 15 residues. DNA of the CDR3: TGCGCCAGCAGCTTTGGGACTAGCGGGGTTGAGACCCAGTACTTC. Its translation is CASSFGTSGVETQYF.

The V gene is TRBV5-4, the J gene TRBJ2-2; 7 bases match TRBD2. Germline CDR1 SGHNT, CDR2 YYREEE (reference sequence). The CDR3 sequence is 15 residues long. Trimming cost V 4 bases and J 0 bases; bases outside gene matches: 3. The chain's CDR3 is CASSTGLANTGELFF. As DNA, the CDR3 is TGTGCCAGCAGCACCGGACTAGCGAACACCGGGGAGCTGTTTTTT.

This clone was seen just once. J is TRBJ2-2 and V is TRBV15, with 15 bases lining up with TRBD2. The CDR3 covers 17 residues. J lost 4 bases, V lost 5 bases, and 5 bases had no gene match. Looked up from germline, CDR1 is LNHNV and CDR2 is YYDKDF (reference sequence). The CDR3 DNA sequence: TGTGCCACCAGCGCCTCGGGACTAGCGGGGGGCACCGGGGAGCTGTTTTTT. Amino acids: CATSASGLAGGTGELFF.

The CDR3, as DNA: TGTGCCAGCTCACCGTTTGGGACAGAAGCCTACGAGCAGTACTTC. This translates into CASSPFGTEAYEQYF. The V call is TRBV18, the J call TRBJ2-7; 7 nucleotides match TRBD1. Germline V lookup: CDR1 KGHSH, CDR2 LQKENI. There are 15 residues in the CDR3. The trim removed 3 bases at V and 2 bases at J, leaving 7 bases unmatched.

This rearrangement joins TRBV27 to TRBJ2-3; D is perhaps TRBD1 (6 bases). The V and J ends lost 11 bases and 1 base respectively, with 16 bases between them. Per the germline V gene, CDR1 is MNHEY and CDR2 is SMNVEV (reference sequence). CDR3 length equals 14 residues. The CDR3 DNA reads TGTGCCTCACGAGATTGGACAGGCACAGATACGCAGTATTTT. Translated, it gives CASRDWTGTDTQYF.

The chain couples TRBV9 to TRBJ2-3; a weak D match, TRBD2 (5 bases). This CDR3 has 19 residues. The germline V gene has CDR1 SGDLS and CDR2 YYNGEE. V lost 0 bases and J 0 bases, leaving 20 bases between the germline ends. The CDR3 nucleotides read TGTGCCAGCAGCGTAGGTAGGACCGGACTTTTTTCTAGCACAGATACGCAGTATTTT. Translated: CASSVGRTGLFSSTDTQYF.

This chain links TRBV6-4 with TRBJ1-6; D is unclear. V was pared by 5 bases and J by 0 bases, with 14 bases between. Per the germline V gene, CDR1 is MRHNA and CDR2 is SNTAGT. The CDR3 spans 17 residues. The CDR3 loop reads CASSQSPVRSYNSPLHF. DNA of the CDR3: TGTGCCAGCAGTCAGTCCCCAGTTCGCTCCTATAATTCACCCCTCCACTTT.

The chain has TRBV10-2 and TRBJ1-1, with D tentatively TRBD1 (5 bases). CDR1 and CDR2 (germline): WSHSY, SAAADI. The CDR3 is made up of 13 amino acids. The ends were cut back, 3 bases at V and 7 bases at J, with 12 bases in the middle. CDR3 nucleotides: TGCGCCAGCAGTGACCCGGGTAGGGGTGAAGCTTTCTTT. This gives the protein CASSDPGRGEAFF.

This clone was counted a few times. The chain couples TRBV9 to TRBJ2-1; tentatively, D is TRBD2 (7 bases). CDR3 size: 15 residues. V lost 5 bases, J lost 10 bases, and 22 bases lay in between. The germline V gene encodes CDR1 SGDLS and CDR2 YYNGEE. CDR3 residues: CASSAHTGGRGEQFF. DNA of the CDR3: TGTGCCAGCAGTGCTCACACGGGGGGCCGCGGCGAGCAGTTCTTC.

V is TRBV6-5 and J is TRBJ1-1, with D possibly being TRBD1 (6 bases). Trimming cost V 6 bases and J 5 bases, with 19 bases left between them. The CDR3 loop spans 15 amino acids. Germline V gives CDR1 MNHEY, CDR2 SVGAGI. The CDR3 spells CASSPEGGGGTEAFF. For the CDR3, the DNA is TGTGCCAGCAGCCCTGAGGGAGGGGGGGGAACTGAAGCTTTCTTT.

J is TRBJ2-1 and V is TRBV10-1, with 13 bases aligning to TRBD2. The V gene's germline CDR1 is WNHNN and CDR2 SYGVQD (reference sequence). This CDR3 is built from 15 residues. V lost 0 bases and J lost 7; bases outside the gene matches: 0. In nucleotides, the CDR3 is TGCGCCAGCAGTGAGTCGACTAGCGGGGGGAATGAGCAGTTCTTC. It is translated as CASSESTSGGNEQFF.

The gene calls are TRBV5-1 and TRBJ1-2, with D possibly being TRBD1 (6 bases). This CDR3 spans 15 amino acids. The V gene lost 3 bases and the J gene lost 5 bases, with 17 bases spanning the gap. Germline CDR1 and CDR2: SGHRS and YFSETQ. The DNA of the CDR3 is TGCGCCAGCAGCTGGAGGTCGGACAGATCTTATGGCTACACCTTC. Encoded protein: CASSWRSDRSYGYTF.

The CDR3 DNA reads TGTGCCAGCAGTTTCTCGGACAGGGAAGGCTACACCTTC. Translation gives CASSFSDREGYTF. V gene TRBV27 combines with J gene TRBJ1-2, with 8 bases lining up with TRBD1. Germline CDR1 is MNHEY and CDR2 is SMNVEV (reference sequence). The trim removed 3 bases at V and 8 bases at J, leaving 5 bases unmatched. This CDR3 region has 13 residues.

The rearrangement links TRBV9 to TRBJ2-3, with 10 bases lining up with TRBD2. V was pared by 3 bases and J by 2 bases, with 6 bases of the junction left unmatched. The CDR3 has 16 residues. CDR1 is SGDLS and CDR2 is YYNGEE in the germline V gene. CDR3 sequence: CASSERLAGFTDTQYF. CDR3 DNA: TGTGCCAGCAGCGAGAGACTAGCGGGCTTCACAGATACGCAGTATTTT.

The V gene is TRBV27, the J gene TRBJ2-7, with D perhaps TRBD1 (5 bases). The V gene's germline CDR1 is MNHEY and CDR2 SMNVEV (reference sequence). The V end was cut by 5 bases, the J end by 6 bases, with 11 bases between. This CDR3 comprises 12 residues. The CDR3 protein is CASSRYQGEQYF. CDR3 bases: TGTGCCAGCAGTCGTTATCAGGGCGAGCAGTACTTC.

The chain links TRBV5-1 to TRBJ2-5; TRBD2 might be the D (6 bases). The V end lost 1 base, the J end lost 9 bases, and 13 bases lay between the germline ends. Germline V gene lookup returns CDR1 SGHRS and CDR2 YFSETQ. The length of the CDR3 is 13 residues. As DNA, the CDR3 is TGCGCCAGCAGCTTGAATCTGGGACTGGCCCAGTACTTC. Protein product: CASSLNLGLAQYF.

The sample holds a few counts of this clone. This chain joins TRBV2 and TRBJ2-3, with 12 bases lining up with TRBD2. Unmatched junction bases numbered 5, after V lost 6 bases and J lost 4 bases. The CDR3 is 15 residues long. The germline V gene has CDR1 SNHLY and CDR2 FYNNEI. The CDR3 spells CASSRLAGVSDTQYF. CDR3 nucleotide sequence: TGTGCCAGCAGCCGACTAGCGGGAGTATCAGATACGCAGTATTTT. Together with reference TRBV2 and TRBJ2-3, the CDR3 gives the full variable domain: EPEVTQTPSHQVTQMGQEVILRCVPISNHLYFYWYRQILGQKVEFLVSFYNNEISEKSEIFDDQFSVERPDGSNFTLKIRSTKLEDSAMYFCASSRLAGVSDTQYFGPGTRLTVL.

Written as DNA, the CDR3 is TGTGCCAGCAGCTACTTAGCGGGAGTAGAGACCCAGTACTTC. Translating it yields CASSYLAGVETQYF. The rearrangement uses TRBV7-2 and TRBJ2-5; 9 bases fit TRBD2. This CDR3 has 14 amino acids. Looked up from germline, CDR1 is SGHTA and CDR2 is FQGNSA. Losses at the gene ends were 4 bases for V and 4 bases for J; bases not matched to a gene: 4.

V and J are TRBV7-2 and TRBJ2-1; D might be TRBD2 (6 bases). Germline CDR1 reads SGHTA; CDR2 reads FQGNSA. The CDR3 extends over 13 amino acids. The V end was cut by 4 bases, the J end by 10 bases, with 14 bases between. CDR3 nucleotides: TGTGCCAGCAGCTACTACAACCGGGAGGAGCAGTTCTTC. Translating it yields CASSYYNREEQFF.

The chain couples TRBV7-2 to TRBJ2-2; D is undetermined. The CDR3 runs 12 residues. The V end was cut by 5 bases, the J end by 5 bases, with 6 bases between. In germline, CDR1 is SGHTA, CDR2 FQGNSA. CDR3 nucleotides: TGTGCCAGCAGCCTCGGGACCGGGGAGCTGTTTTTT. Protein: CASSLGTGELFF.

This chain joins TRBV18 and TRBJ1-1; no firm D call. Germline lookup yields CDR1 KGHSH and CDR2 LQKENI. This CDR3 has 15 residues. V lost 0 bases and J 5 bases, leaving 13 bases between the germline ends. The CDR3 is CASSPPVSVVTEAFF. The CDR3 coding sequence is TGTGCCAGCTCACCACCGGTTTCAGTCGTGACTGAAGCTTTCTTT.

CDR3 sequence reads: CASGLRWDTGELFF. CDR3 in DNA: TGTGCCAGCGGACTGCGATGGGACACCGGGGAGCTGTTTTTT. The genes are TRBV5-6 and TRBJ2-2; D possibly corresponds to TRBD2 (5 bases). The CDR3 is 14 amino acids. V lost 7 bases, J lost 3 bases, and 13 bases lay in between. Germline V lookup: CDR1 SGHDT, CDR2 YYEEEE.

The J gene is TRBJ2-3, the V gene TRBV5-1; D perhaps matches TRBD2 (5 bases). The CDR3 is made up of 12 amino acids. Trimming cost V 4 bases and J 4 bases, with 7 bases left between them. The germline V gene has CDR1 SGHRS and CDR2 YFSETQ. The CDR3 loop is CASSQEADTQYF. The CDR3 region has the DNA TGCGCCAGCAGCCAGGAGGCAGATACGCAGTATTTT.

The chain combines TRBV30 with TRBJ2-3; D not certain. The V gene's germline CDR1 is GTSNPN and CDR2 SVGIG (reference sequence). V was pared by 2 bases and J by 2 bases, with 14 bases between. The CDR3 extends over 15 amino acids. For the CDR3, the DNA is TGTGCCTGGAGTTCGGCGGCGGATTACACAGATACGCAGTATTTT. Translation: CAWSSAADYTDTQYF.

The rearrangement links TRBV25-1 to TRBJ2-6; TRBD1 might be the D (6 bases). Trimming took 7 bases from V and 0 from J, leaving 19 bases between them. This CDR3 has 18 amino acids. Per germline, CDR1 MGHDK and CDR2 SYGVNS. In DNA, the CDR3 is TGTGCCAGCAAACGTGCAGGACAGCCATCCTCTGGGGCCAACGTCCTGACTTTC. Its translation: CASKRAGQPSSGANVLTF.

The rearrangement uses TRBV6-5 and TRBJ1-1, with 8 nucleotides matching TRBD1. This CDR3 comprises 13 residues. V shed 6 bases and J 4 bases; nucleotides not matched to a gene: 4. Germline loops: CDR1 MNHEY, CDR2 SVGAGI. The CDR3 protein is CASSQGAGTEAFF. The CDR3 bases are TGTGCCAGCAGCCAGGGGGCCGGCACTGAAGCTTTCTTT.